This entry is about one TCR beta chain. This clone's antigen is unknown. Within one base of it there is no much larger clone, and no base qualities were kept. The CDR3 regions of human TCRbeta chains were subjected to immunosequencing. For the original study's pipeline: TCRs in the repertoires were compared against a reference library of SARS-CoV-2-specific TCRs that had been generated with the MIRA antigen-specificity platform. Breadth was defined as the fraction of unique TCRs that were SARS-CoV-2-associated, and depth was defined as the fraction of total T cells that were SARS-CoV-2-associated. Each spike-specific TCR was assigned to its reactive spike region and to a CD4 or CD8 class using the MIRA data. Log10-transformed breadth and depth values were compared by one-way ANOVA with Sidak's multiple comparisons tests. The immuneACCESS repertoire file appears here via TCRdb, limited to in-frame rearrangements. These files lack a portion of the clones; in checked studies, under half of the deficit traces to unresolved V genes, and the cause of the others is not known. The DNA was the basis for D and trimming; V, J and clone size are from that table. This sample is represented by about 96,000 clones; more than 75% of them were singletons. The top ten hold 2.5% to 3.5% of the sample.

This specimen comes from a study of T cell responses to AZD1222 COVID-19 vaccine (dated by TCRdb to 2020 to 2022). Some background on the complete study: AZD1222 recipients given second doses at about 4 weeks or at about 12 weeks were pooled, since spike-specific TCR depth and breadth were not found to differ between the two schedules. A total of approximately 240 trial participants underwent TCR sequencing, of whom around 210 had received two doses of AZD1222 and some 26 had received two doses of the MenACWY control vaccine. Enrollment into the trials was organized by age into subgroups of 18-55, 56-69 and 70-plus years, and those subgroups contained roughly 160, 29 and 62 TCR-sequenced participants, respectively.

Sequences MDHEN (CDR1) and SYDVKM (CDR2) are obtained from the germline V gene. The junction shows trimming of 8 bases on V and 3 bases on J, and the gene matches do not reach 6 bases of it. The CDR3 covers 13 residues, taking in both the cysteine and the phenylalanine. The entry retains the CDR3 DNA only, 39 bases that are in frame from base 1. The time point label here, explained by the study, means: baseline before first vaccination. Samples from vaccinated people were obtained from the UK trials COV001 and COV002, which included a single-blind randomized controlled phase 2/3 trial of AZD1222 (ChAdOx1 nCoV-19) in healthy adults. Trial participant PBMC samples were collected at day 0 and day 28 after the second dose for TCRbeta chain sequencing. What the work shows at the level of the full study, not this receptor alone: Conclusions about previously exposed vaccinees are limited, since just 5 or 6 AZD1222 recipients were seropositive for SARS-CoV-2 at baseline. In the small 56-69-year group, the increase in depth fell short of significance, most likely because of low power. CD4 TCRs associated with the vaccine covered the entire spike protein, and the dominant responses were in regions 160-218 and 743-854. Because no day 14 peak-response samples were available, repertoires were characterized only after the peak T cell response. A significant rise in spike-specific TCR breadth and depth was observed after two AZD1222 doses relative to day 0 and relative to MenACWY recipients. Most participants were white British and females outnumbered males, and the authors suggested that clonal diversity may have been underestimated. Reportedly, almost half of the unique spike-specific TCRs recognized epitopes lying outside the regions that are mutated in the B.1.351 and B.1.1.7 variants.

The chain employs TRBV28 and TRBJ1-2, and 7 bases in between align with TRBD1. This sample comprised peripheral blood, obtained on day 0 of AZD1222 vaccination. The TCR was taken from an adult in good health. The sequence in DNA is TGTGCCAGCGTCGGGACAGTCGACTATGGCTACACCTTC. Protein translation: CASVGTVDYGYTF.